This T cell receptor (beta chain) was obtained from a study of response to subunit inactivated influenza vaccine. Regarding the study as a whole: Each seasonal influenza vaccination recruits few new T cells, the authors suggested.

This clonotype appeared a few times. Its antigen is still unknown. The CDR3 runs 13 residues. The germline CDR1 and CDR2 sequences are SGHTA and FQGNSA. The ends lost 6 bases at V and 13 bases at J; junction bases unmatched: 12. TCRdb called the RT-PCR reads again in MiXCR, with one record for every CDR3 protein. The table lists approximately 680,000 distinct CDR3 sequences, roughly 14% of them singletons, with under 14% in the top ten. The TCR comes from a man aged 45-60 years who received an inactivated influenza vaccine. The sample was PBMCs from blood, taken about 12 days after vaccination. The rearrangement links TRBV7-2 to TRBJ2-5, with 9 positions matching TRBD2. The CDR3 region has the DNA TGTGCCAGCAGTTCGACGGCTAGCGGGGACTCGTACTTC. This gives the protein CASSSTASGDSYF.